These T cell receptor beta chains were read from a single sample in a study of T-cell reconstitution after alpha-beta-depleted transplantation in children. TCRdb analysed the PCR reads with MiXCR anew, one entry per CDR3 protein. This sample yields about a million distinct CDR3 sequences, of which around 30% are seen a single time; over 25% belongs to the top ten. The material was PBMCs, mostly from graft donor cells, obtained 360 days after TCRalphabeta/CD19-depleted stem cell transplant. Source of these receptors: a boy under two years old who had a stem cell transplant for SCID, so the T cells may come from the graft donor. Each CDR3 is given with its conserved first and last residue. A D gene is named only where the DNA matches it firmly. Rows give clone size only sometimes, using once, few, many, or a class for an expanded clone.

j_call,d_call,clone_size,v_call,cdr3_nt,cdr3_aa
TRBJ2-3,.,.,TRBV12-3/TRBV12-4,TGTGCCAGCAGTTTAGTAGGTCCATGGGAGTATTTT,CASSLVGPWEYF
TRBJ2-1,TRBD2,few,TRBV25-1,TGTGCCAGCAGTGAATGGACTAGCGGGTTCTACAATGAGCAGTTCTTC,CASSEWTSGFYNEQFF
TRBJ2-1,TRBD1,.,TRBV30,TGTGCCTGGAGTGTATCCGGGACAGGGGCTTCGAATGAGCAGTTCTTC,CAWSVSGTGASNEQFF
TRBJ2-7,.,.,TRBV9,TGTGCCAGCAGCTCCCTCGGGGGGCCTACCTACGAGCAGTACTTC,CASSSLGGPTYEQYF
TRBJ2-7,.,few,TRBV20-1,TGCAGTGCTAGTATTGAGGGACCGGGCGAGCAGTACTTC,CSASIEGPGEQYF
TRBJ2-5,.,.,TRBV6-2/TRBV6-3,TGTGCCAGCAGCCGCACCCAGACCCAGTACTTC,CASSRTQTQYF
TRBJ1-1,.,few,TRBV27,TGTGCCAGCAGTCCGACTCAAATAGCCACCTTGAACACTGAAGCTTTCTTT,CASSPTQIATLNTEAFF
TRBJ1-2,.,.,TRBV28,TGTGCCAGCAGTTTATTACGAAAGGGATGGGGTGGCTACACCTTC,CASSLLRKGWGGYTF
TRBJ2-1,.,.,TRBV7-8,TGTGCCAGCAGCTCTAAGGGGGACCTGAGCTCCTACAATGAGCAGTTCTTC,CASSSKGDLSSYNEQFF
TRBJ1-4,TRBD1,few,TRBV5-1,TGCGCCAGCAGCTTGATACCCAGGGGGTCTAATGAAAAACTGTTTTTT,CASSLIPRGSNEKLFF
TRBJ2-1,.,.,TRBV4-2,TGTGCCAGCAGCCAAGATATTACCCCCAATGAGCAGTTCTTC,CASSQDITPNEQFF
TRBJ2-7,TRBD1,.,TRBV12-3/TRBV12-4,TGTGCCAGCAGTTTGGCCGGGACAGGGGCAGCCTACGAGCAGTACTTC,CASSLAGTGAAYEQYF
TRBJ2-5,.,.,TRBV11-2,TGTGCCAGCAGCTTAGAACAGCTCCAAGAGACCCAGTACTTC,CASSLEQLQETQYF
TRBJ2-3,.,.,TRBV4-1,TGCGCCAGCAGCCAAGAGCGGAGCACAGATACGCAGTATTTT,CASSQERSTDTQYF
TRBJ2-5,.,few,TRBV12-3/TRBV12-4,TGTGCCAGCAGTTTAAGGGAGGTGGTATTCCAAGAGACCCAGTACTTC,CASSLREVVFQETQYF
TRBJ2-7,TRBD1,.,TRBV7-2,TGTGCCAGCAGCTTGGCCGGGACAGGGTTAAACGAGCAGTACTTC,CASSLAGTGLNEQYF
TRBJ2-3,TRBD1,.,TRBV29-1,TGCAGCGTGGAAGGACAGGCTCCCACAGATACGCAGTATTTT,CSVEGQAPTDTQYF
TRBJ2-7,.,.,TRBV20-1,TGCAGTGCTGCTTGGACAGCCTCCTACGAGCAGTACTTC,CSAAWTASYEQYF
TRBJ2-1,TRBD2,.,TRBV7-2,TGTGCCAGCAGCTTAGTAGCGGGGGACTACAATGAGCAGTTCTTC,CASSLVAGDYNEQFF
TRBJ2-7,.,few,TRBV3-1,TGTGCCAGCAGCCTCAGGACATCGTTTTTAGGACCGGACGAGCAGTACTTC,CASSLRTSFLGPDEQYF
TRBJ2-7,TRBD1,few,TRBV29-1,TGCAGCGTCCCGGGACAGGGATCCTACGAGCAGTACTTC,CSVPGQGSYEQYF
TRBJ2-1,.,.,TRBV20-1,TGCAGTGCTGCCAACTTAAAACTCGCCTACAATGAGCAGTTCTTC,CSAANLKLAYNEQFF
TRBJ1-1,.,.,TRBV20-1,TGCAGTGCGACTGGTCCCTGGAAGGGGGACTTAACTGAAGCTTTCTTT,CSATGPWKGDLTEAFF
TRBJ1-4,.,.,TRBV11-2,TGTGCCAGCAGCTTAGAAAAAGGGAGCAGGGTAAATGAAAAACTGTTTTTT,CASSLEKGSRVNEKLFF
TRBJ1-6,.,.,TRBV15,TGTGCCACCAGCAGAGATACACGTGAAAAATCACCCCTCCACTTT,CATSRDTREKSPLHF
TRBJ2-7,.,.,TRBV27,TGTGCCAGCAGTTTATGGCGACAGAACTCCTACGAGCAGTACTTC,CASSLWRQNSYEQYF
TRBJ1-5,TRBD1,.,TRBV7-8,TGTGCCAGCAGCCCATCGGACAGGGCGAAGCCCCAGCATTTT,CASSPSDRAKPQHF